The rows below give T cell receptor beta chains drawn from one sample of a study of cytomegalovirus exposure and HLA in healthy donors. Generated by immunoSEQ multiplex PCR, the TCRdb table keeps only in-frame clones and is missing some. The sample has about 160,000 clones; around nine tenths are singletons. The sequenced sample was PBMCs. These receptors all stem from a woman between 18 and 29 years old in good health and CMV-seropositive. Both conserved end residues are part of each CDR3. Each record gives: J gene, clone size, D gene, V gene, CDR3 DNA, CDR3 protein. D genes are given only for firm matches. Size tells how often a clone was seen (once, few, many) or the class of an expanded clone, and some rows leave it out.

j_call: TRBJ2-5; clone_size: .; d_call: .; v_call: TRBV9; cdr3_nt: TGTGCCAGCAGCGTAGGTTCCAGTGCTGGAGAGACCCAGTACTTC; cdr3_aa: CASSVGSSAGETQYF
j_call: TRBJ2-3; clone_size: .; d_call: TRBD2; v_call: TRBV4-2; cdr3_nt: TGTGCCAGCAGCCAAGAATTAGCGGGAGAAGATACGCAGTATTTT; cdr3_aa: CASSQELAGEDTQYF
j_call: TRBJ2-7; clone_size: .; d_call: .; v_call: TRBV5-1; cdr3_nt: TGCGCCAGCAGCGATGCCGCTACCCAAGCCTACGAGCAGTACTTC; cdr3_aa: CASSDAATQAYEQYF
j_call: TRBJ1-2; clone_size: .; d_call: .; v_call: TRBV5-1; cdr3_nt: TGCGCCAGCAGCTCTAATCCTGGGGGCGCCGGCTATGGCTACACCTTC; cdr3_aa: CASSSNPGGAGYGYTF
j_call: TRBJ2-7; clone_size: .; d_call: TRBD2; v_call: TRBV5-1; cdr3_nt: TGCGCCAGCACTGGGGGGGACTTACGCTCCTACGAGCAGTACTTC; cdr3_aa: CASTGGDLRSYEQYF
j_call: TRBJ1-5; clone_size: .; d_call: TRBD1; v_call: TRBV11-2; cdr3_nt: TGTGCCAGCAGTAAGGAGGGGGCCACGAATCAGCCCCAGCATTTT; cdr3_aa: CASSKEGATNQPQHF
j_call: TRBJ1-2; clone_size: few; d_call: .; v_call: TRBV20-1; cdr3_nt: TGCAGTGCTCAGGGATACTATGGCTACACCTTC; cdr3_aa: CSAQGYYGYTF
j_call: TRBJ1-3; clone_size: .; d_call: .; v_call: TRBV5-6; cdr3_nt: TGTGCCAGCAGCTTGCAGGGAATGTCCGGAAACACCATATATTTT; cdr3_aa: CASSLQGMSGNTIYF
j_call: TRBJ2-1; clone_size: .; d_call: .; v_call: TRBV19; cdr3_nt: TGTGCCAGTAGTTCTCTAGGCGCAATCAATGAGCAGTTCTTC; cdr3_aa: CASSSLGAINEQFF
j_call: TRBJ2-7; clone_size: .; d_call: .; v_call: TRBV5-1; cdr3_nt: TGCGCCAGCAGCTTTAGGGCAGGGGACGAGCAGTACTTC; cdr3_aa: CASSFRAGDEQYF
j_call: TRBJ2-4; clone_size: .; d_call: TRBD1; v_call: TRBV5-4; cdr3_nt: TGTGCCAGCAGCTTAGATGCAGGGGGTACTAAAAACATTCAGTACTTC; cdr3_aa: CASSLDAGGTKNIQYF
j_call: TRBJ2-1; clone_size: .; d_call: .; v_call: TRBV7-9; cdr3_nt: TGTGCCAGCTCCCTCACCCAGGTTTATCTCGATGAGCAGTTCTTC; cdr3_aa: CASSLTQVYLDEQFF
j_call: TRBJ2-1; clone_size: .; d_call: TRBD2; v_call: TRBV4-3; cdr3_nt: TGCGCCAGCGGGACTAGCGGGAGTCATGAGCAGTTCTTC; cdr3_aa: CASGTSGSHEQFF
j_call: TRBJ1-5; clone_size: once; d_call: .; v_call: TRBV19; cdr3_nt: TGTGCCAGTAGTATACAGGGTAGGGATCAGCCCCAGCATTTT; cdr3_aa: CASSIQGRDQPQHF
j_call: TRBJ2-1; clone_size: .; d_call: .; v_call: TRBV30; cdr3_nt: TGTGCCTGGGACTCAAATGACTACAATGAGCAGTTCTTC; cdr3_aa: CAWDSNDYNEQFF
j_call: TRBJ2-2; clone_size: .; d_call: .; v_call: TRBV5-4; cdr3_nt: TGTGCCAGCAGCTTGGTGGCGGGGCGCCGGGTCGGGGAGCTGTTTTTT; cdr3_aa: CASSLVAGRRVGELFF
j_call: TRBJ2-3; clone_size: .; d_call: TRBD2; v_call: TRBV7-2; cdr3_nt: TGTGCCAGCAGCCTCAGAGCGGGAACTAGCACAGATACGCAGTATTTT; cdr3_aa: CASSLRAGTSTDTQYF
j_call: TRBJ1-4; clone_size: .; d_call: .; v_call: TRBV27; cdr3_nt: TGTGGAAGGGGTGATGCTAATGAAAAACTGTTTTTT; cdr3_aa: CGRGDANEKLFF